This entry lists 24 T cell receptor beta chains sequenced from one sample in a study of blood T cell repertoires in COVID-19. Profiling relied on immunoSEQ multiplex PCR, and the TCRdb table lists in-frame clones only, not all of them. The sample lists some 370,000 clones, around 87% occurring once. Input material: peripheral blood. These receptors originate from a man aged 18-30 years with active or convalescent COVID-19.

CDR3 region: CASSWGTSGGYTF. CDR3 sequence (DNA): TGTGCCAGCAGTTGGGGAACAAGCGGTGGCTACACCTTC. This chain joins TRBV6-2 or TRBV6-3 and TRBJ1-2; no clear D gene. The CDR3 is made up of 13 amino acids. Germline V lookup: CDR1 MNHEY, CDR2 SVGEGT. Trimming removed 4 bases at V and 7 bases at J, with 13 bases between.

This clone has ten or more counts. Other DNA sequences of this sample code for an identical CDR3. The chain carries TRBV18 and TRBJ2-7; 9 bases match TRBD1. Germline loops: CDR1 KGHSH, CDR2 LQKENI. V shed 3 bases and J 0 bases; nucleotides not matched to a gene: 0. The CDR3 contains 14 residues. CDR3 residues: CASSPGQGSYEQYF. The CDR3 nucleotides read TGTGCCAGCTCACCGGGACAGGGCTCCTACGAGCAGTACTTC.

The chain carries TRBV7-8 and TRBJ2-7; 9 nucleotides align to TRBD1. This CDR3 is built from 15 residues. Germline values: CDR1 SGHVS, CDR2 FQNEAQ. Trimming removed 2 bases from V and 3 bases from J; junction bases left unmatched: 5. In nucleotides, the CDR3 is TGTGCCAGCAGCTTAATGGGGACAGGGTTCTACGAGCAGTACTTC. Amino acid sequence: CASSLMGTGFYEQYF.

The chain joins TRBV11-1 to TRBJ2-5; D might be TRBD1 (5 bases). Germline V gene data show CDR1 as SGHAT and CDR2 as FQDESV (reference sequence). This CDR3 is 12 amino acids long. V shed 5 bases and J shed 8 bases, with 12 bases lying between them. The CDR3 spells CASSPRTSTQYF. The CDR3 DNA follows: TGTGCCAGCAGCCCTCGGACAAGCACCCAGTACTTC.

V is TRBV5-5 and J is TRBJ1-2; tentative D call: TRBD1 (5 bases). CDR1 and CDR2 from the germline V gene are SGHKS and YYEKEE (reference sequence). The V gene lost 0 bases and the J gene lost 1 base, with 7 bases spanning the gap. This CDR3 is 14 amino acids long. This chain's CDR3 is CASSLADSNYGYTF. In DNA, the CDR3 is TGTGCCAGCAGCTTGGCCGACAGTAACTATGGCTACACCTTC.

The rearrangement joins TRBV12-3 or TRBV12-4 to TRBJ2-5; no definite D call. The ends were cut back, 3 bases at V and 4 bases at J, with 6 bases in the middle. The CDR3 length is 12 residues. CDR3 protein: CASSFYPETQYF. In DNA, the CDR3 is TGTGCCAGCAGTTTCTATCCAGAGACCCAGTACTTC.

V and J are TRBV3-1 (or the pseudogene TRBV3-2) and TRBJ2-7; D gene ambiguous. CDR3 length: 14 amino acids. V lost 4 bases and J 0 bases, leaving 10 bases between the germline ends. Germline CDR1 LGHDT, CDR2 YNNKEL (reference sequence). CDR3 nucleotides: TGTGCCAGCAGCCTAAGAAGCTTCTCCTACGAGCAGTACTTC. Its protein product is CASSLRSFSYEQYF.

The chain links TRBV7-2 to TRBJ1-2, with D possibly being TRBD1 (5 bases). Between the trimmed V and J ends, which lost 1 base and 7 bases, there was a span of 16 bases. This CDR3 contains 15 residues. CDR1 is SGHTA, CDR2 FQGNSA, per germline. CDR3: CASSLGGEGLRGYTF. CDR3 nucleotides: TGTGCCAGCAGCTTAGGGGGCGAAGGGTTGCGTGGCTACACCTTC.

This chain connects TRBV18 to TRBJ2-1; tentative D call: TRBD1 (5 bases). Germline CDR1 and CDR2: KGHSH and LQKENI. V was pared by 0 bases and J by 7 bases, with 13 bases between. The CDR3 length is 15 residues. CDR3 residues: CASSPPQDRRNEQFF. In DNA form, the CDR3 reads TGTGCCAGCTCACCACCACAGGACCGGCGGAATGAGCAGTTCTTC.

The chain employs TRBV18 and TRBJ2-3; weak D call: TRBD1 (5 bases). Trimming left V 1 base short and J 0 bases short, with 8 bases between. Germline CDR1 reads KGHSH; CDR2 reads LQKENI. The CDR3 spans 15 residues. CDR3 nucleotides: TGTGCCAGCTCACCACAGCAGGGCAGCACAGATACGCAGTATTTT. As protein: CASSPQQGSTDTQYF. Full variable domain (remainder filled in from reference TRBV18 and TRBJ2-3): NAGVMQNPRHLVRRRGQEARLRCSPMKGHSHVYWYRQLPEEGLKFMVYLQKENIIDESGMPKERFSAEFPKEGPSILRIQQVVRGDSAAYFCASSPQQGSTDTQYFGPGTRLTVL.

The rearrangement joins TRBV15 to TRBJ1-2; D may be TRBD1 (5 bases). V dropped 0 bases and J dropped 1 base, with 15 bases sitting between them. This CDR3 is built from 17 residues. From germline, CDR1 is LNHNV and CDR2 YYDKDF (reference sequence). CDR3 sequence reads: CATSREGVRPHNYGYTF. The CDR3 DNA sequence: TGTGCCACCAGCAGAGAAGGGGTTCGGCCTCATAACTATGGCTACACCTTC. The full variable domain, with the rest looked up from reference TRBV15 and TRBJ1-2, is DAMVIQNPRYQVTQFGKPVTLSCSQTLNHNVMYWYQQKSSQAPKLLFHYYDKDFNNEADTPDNFQSRRPNTSFCFLDIRSPGLGDTAMYLCATSREGVRPHNYGYTFGSGTRLTVV.

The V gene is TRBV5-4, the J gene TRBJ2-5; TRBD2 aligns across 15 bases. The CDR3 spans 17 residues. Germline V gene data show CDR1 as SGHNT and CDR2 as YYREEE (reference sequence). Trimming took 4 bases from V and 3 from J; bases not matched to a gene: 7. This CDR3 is CASSPGLAGGEEETQYF. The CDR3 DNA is TGTGCCAGCAGCCCGGGACTAGCGGGAGGAGAGGAAGAGACCCAGTACTTC.

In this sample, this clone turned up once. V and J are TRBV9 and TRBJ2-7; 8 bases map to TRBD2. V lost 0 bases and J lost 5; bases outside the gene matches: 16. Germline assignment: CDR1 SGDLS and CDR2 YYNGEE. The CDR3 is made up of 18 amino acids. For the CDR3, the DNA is TGTGCCAGCAGCGTAGAGGGTAGCGGGGCCTCCTCACGGCACGAGCAGTACTTC. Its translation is CASSVEGSGASSRHEQYF.

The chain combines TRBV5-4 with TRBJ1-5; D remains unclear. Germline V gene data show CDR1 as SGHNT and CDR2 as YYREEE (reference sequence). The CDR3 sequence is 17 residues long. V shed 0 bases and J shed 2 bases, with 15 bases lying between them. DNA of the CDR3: TGTGCCAGCAGCTTGGAACGCGGGGATTGGGGCAATCAGCCCCAGCATTTT. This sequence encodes CASSLERGDWGNQPQHF.

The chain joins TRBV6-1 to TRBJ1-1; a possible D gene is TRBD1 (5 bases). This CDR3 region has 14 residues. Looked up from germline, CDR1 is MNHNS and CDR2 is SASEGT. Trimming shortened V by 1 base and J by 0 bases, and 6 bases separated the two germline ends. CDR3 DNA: TGTGCCAGCAGTGAAGGACAGCTGAACACTGAAGCTTTCTTT. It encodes CASSEGQLNTEAFF.

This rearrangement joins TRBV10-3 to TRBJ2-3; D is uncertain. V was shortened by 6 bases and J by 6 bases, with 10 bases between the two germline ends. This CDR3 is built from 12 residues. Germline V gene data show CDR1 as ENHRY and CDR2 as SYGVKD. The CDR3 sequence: CAISRNSDTQYF. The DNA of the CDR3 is TGTGCCATCAGCCGTAACTCGGATACGCAGTATTTT.

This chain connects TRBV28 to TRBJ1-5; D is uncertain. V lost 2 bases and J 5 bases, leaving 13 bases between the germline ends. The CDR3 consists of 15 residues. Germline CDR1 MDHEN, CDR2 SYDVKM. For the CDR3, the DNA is TGTGCCAGCAGTTTAGAGGGTGGCAGAGATCAGCCCCAGCATTTT. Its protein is CASSLEGGRDQPQHF. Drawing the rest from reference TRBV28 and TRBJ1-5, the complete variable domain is DVKVTQSSRYLVKRTGEKVFLECVQDMDHENMFWYRQDPGLGLRLIYFSYDVKMKEKGDIPEGYSVSREKKERFSLILESASTNQTSMYLCASSLEGGRDQPQHFGDGTRLSIL.

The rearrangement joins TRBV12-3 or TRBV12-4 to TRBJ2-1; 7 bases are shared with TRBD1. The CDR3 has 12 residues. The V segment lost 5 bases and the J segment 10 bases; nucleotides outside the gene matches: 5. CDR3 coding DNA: TGTGCCAGCAGTATTACAGGGGCAGAGCAGTTCTTC. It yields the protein CASSITGAEQFF.

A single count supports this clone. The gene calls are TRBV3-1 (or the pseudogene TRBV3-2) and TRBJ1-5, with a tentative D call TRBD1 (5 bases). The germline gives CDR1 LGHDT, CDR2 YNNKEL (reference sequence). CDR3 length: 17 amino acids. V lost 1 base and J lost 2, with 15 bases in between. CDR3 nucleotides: TGTGCCAGCAGCCAAGTTGGGGAGGGACCTTGCAATCAGCCCCAGCATTTT. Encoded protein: CASSQVGEGPCNQPQHF.

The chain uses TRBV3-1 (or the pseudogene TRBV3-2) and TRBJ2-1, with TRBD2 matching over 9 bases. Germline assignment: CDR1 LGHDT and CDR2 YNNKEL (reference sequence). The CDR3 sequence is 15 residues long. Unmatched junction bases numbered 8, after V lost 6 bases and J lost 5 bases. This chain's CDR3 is CASRRETSGNNEQFF. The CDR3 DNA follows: TGTGCCAGCAGAAGAGAGACTAGCGGAAACAATGAGCAGTTCTTC.

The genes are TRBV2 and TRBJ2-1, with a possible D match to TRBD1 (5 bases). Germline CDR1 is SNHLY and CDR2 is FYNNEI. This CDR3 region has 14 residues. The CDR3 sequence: CTSAGPSSYNEQFF. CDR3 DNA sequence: TGTACAAGCGCAGGGCCAAGCTCCTACAATGAGCAGTTCTTC. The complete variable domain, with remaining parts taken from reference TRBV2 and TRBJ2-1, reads EPEVTQTPSHQVTQMGQEVILRCVPISNHLYFYWYRQILGQKVEFLVSFYNNEISEKSEIFDDQFSVERPDGSNFTLKIRSTKLEDSAMYFCTSAGPSSYNEQFFGPGTRLTVL.

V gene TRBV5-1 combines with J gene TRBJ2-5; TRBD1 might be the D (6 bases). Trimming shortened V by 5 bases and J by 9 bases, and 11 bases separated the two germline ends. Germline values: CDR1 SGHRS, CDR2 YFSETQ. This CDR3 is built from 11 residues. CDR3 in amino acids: CASSLQGSQYF. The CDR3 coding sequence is TGCGCCAGCAGTCTTCAGGGGTCCCAGTACTTC.

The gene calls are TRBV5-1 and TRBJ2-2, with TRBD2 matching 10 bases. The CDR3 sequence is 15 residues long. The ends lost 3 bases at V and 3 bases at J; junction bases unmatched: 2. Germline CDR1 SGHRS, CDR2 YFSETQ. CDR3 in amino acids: CASSSGLAYTGELFF. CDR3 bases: TGCGCCAGCAGCTCGGGACTAGCGTACACCGGGGAGCTGTTTTTT.

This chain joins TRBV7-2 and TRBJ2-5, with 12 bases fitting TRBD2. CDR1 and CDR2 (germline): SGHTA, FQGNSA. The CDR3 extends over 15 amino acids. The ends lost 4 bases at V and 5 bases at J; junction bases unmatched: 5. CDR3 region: CASSSQTSGGETQYF. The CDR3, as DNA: TGTGCCAGCAGCTCCCAAACTAGCGGGGGGGAGACCCAGTACTTC.